The next 5 T cell receptor beta chains were all read from a single sample in a study of chemoradiotherapy in HPV16-positive cancers. Produced via immunoSEQ multiplex PCR; TCRdb's table is partial and in-frame only. Of about 4,100 clones in the sample, around 85% were seen once. The material was tumor tissue, obtained from a patient who underwent chemoradiotherapy. These receptors came from a human donor with HPV-associated anogenital cancer.

The chain employs TRBV2 and TRBJ1-3; D not resolved. The V gene lost 1 base and the J gene lost 0 bases, with 7 bases spanning the gap. Looked up from germline, CDR1 is SNHLY and CDR2 is FYNNEI. This CDR3 has 15 residues. CDR3 in amino acids: CASSEEVSSGNTIYF. The CDR3 DNA reads TGTGCCAGCAGTGAAGAGGTTAGCTCTGGAAACACCATATATTTT.

The chain recombines TRBV29-1 with TRBJ1-5; 8 positions match TRBD1. From germline, CDR1 is SQVTM and CDR2 ANQGSEA. The length of the CDR3 is 13 residues. The J segment lost 6 bases and the V segment lost 7 bases, leaving 8 bases of the junction unmatched. The CDR3 loop is CSAGQGVSQPQHF. The CDR3 coding sequence is TGCAGCGCCGGACAGGGAGTCAGTCAGCCCCAGCATTTT.

The chain has TRBV30 and TRBJ1-6, with 7 nucleotides matching TRBD1. CDR3 length: 12 amino acids. With 6 bases clipped from V and 10 bases from J, the junction kept 6 bases outside the gene matches. The germline V gene has CDR1 GTSNPN and CDR2 SVGIG (reference sequence). CDR3 protein: CACQTGESPLHF. In DNA form, the CDR3 reads TGTGCCTGCCAAACAGGGGAGTCACCCCTCCACTTT.

The chain is built from TRBV10-3 and TRBJ1-2, with a weak D call TRBD1 (6 bases). The CDR3 sequence is 13 residues long. Germline V gives CDR1 ENHRY, CDR2 SYGVKD. V was pared by 8 bases and J by 9 bases, with 19 bases between. The CDR3 spells CAIATGSIQRYTF. Written as DNA, the CDR3 is TGTGCCATCGCAACAGGGAGCATTCAACGCTACACCTTC.

The chain has TRBV19 and TRBJ2-1, with TRBD2 matching over 12 bases. The CDR3 spans 17 residues. The germline CDR1 and CDR2 sequences are LNHDA and SQIVND (reference sequence). Trimming took 5 bases from V and 6 from J; bases not matched to a gene: 11. CDR3 loop: CASSPGLAGILGNEQFF. The CDR3 bases are TGTGCCAGTAGTCCCGGACTAGCGGGGATTCTAGGCAATGAGCAGTTCTTC.